Listed here is a single TCR beta chain. Its antigen is not identified. These data come from a study of CXCR3-negative and CXCR3-positive naive CD8 T cells. Overall study results and limits: Partial loss of CXCR3 expression followed cryopreservation; most assays used fresh PBMCs.

The germline CDR1 and CDR2 sequences are DFQATT and SNEGSKA (reference sequence). This CDR3 has 15 amino acids. 5' RACE with UMI labels generated the TRB cDNA libraries. TCRdb re-called the 5' RACE reads; every CDR3 protein appears as one record, without DNA. The sample table includes 150,000 or so distinct CDR3 sequences. Naive CD8+ T cells carried a CD45RO-CCR7+CD27+CD95- phenotype. Sequencing was performed on naive CXCR3- CD8+ T cells from blood. As to subset: CD45RO-CCR7+CD27+CD95- naive CD8+ T cells lacking CXCR3 (TNR3-). The chain is built from TRBV20-1 and TRBJ2-3; the D call from TCRdb, TRBD2, cannot be confirmed without DNA. The clonotype originates from a human donor in good health. Some clones in this sample may be carry-over from other donors' samples. The CDR3 here is CSASKVADPTDTQYF.